The sequence of this T cell receptor beta chain was determined in a study of T cell changes during pregnancy in multiple sclerosis. Germline values: CDR1 SNHLY, CDR2 FYNNEI. CDR3 length: 13 amino acids. Trimming took off 6 bases at V and 1 base at J, with 7 bases between the two ends. Here immunoSEQ multiplex PCR was the method, and the copy in TCRdb shows in-frame clones only, minus some. The data contain about 98,000 clones, 92% of them seen just once; the ten biggest clones take up roughly 2.1%. This clone occurred a few times. The gene calls are TRBV2 and TRBJ1-5, with D possibly TRBD1 on 5 matching bases. This specimen was peripheral blood, taken after pregnancy. This clonotype was obtained from a female donor in good health, enrolled as a control in a pregnancy study. The CDR3 reads CASRAGSNQPQHF. The CDR3 coding sequence is TGTGCCAGCAGAGCAGGGAGCAATCAGCCCCAGCATTTT.